This entry lists 4 T cell receptor beta chains sequenced from one sample in a study of cytomegalovirus exposure and HLA in healthy donors. 60 Vbeta and 13 Jbeta primers were used in PCR. Some clones are missing from TCRdb's copy, which holds only in-frame ones; the method was immunoSEQ multiplex PCR. Seen here are approximately 180,000 clones, 80% observed once, and the top ten hold about 1.1%. Material: PBMCs. The receptors originated from a woman aged 40 to 49 in good health and CMV-seronegative.

This sequence joins TRBV10-3 and TRBJ1-1; D is uncertain. The CDR3 has 15 amino acids. Per the germline V gene, CDR1 is ENHRY and CDR2 is SYGVKD. Trimming pared 0 bases from V and 5 bases from J, leaving 13 bases between. The CDR3 sequence is CAISESEGLGTEAFF. CDR3 nucleotides: TGTGCCATCAGTGAGTCGGAGGGCCTGGGGACTGAAGCTTTCTTT.

The chain links TRBV28 to TRBJ1-4, with a weak D call TRBD1 (6 bases). This CDR3 is 14 amino acids long. V dropped 2 bases and J dropped 6 bases, with 10 bases sitting between them. Germline V CDR1 and CDR2: MDHEN, SYDVKM. In nucleotides, the CDR3 is TGTGCCAGCAGTTTAGCAGGGGTGGATGAAAAACTGTTTTTT. It translates to CASSLAGVDEKLFF.

This clone has only one observation. The V call is TRBV6-1, the J call TRBJ1-5; unclear D gene. The CDR3 contains 14 residues. Germline CDR1 reads MNHNS; CDR2 reads SASEGT. V gave up 4 bases and J gave up 5 bases, with 12 bases separating them. The CDR3 sequence: CASSGRENYQPQHF. CDR3 sequence (DNA): TGTGCCAGCAGTGGCCGGGAAAATTATCAGCCCCAGCATTTT.

V is TRBV6-1 and J is TRBJ2-7; the match to TRBD1 covers 11 bases. This CDR3 is 13 amino acids long. Germline CDR1 and CDR2: MNHNS and SASEGT. V gave up 4 bases and J gave up 6 bases; unmatched junction bases: 2. In nucleotides, the CDR3 is TGTGCCAGCAGTGGGGGACAGGGGGGCGAGCAGTACTTC. Residues: CASSGGQGGEQYF.